A single TCR beta chain is shown here with its context. The data are from a study of blood T cell repertoires in COVID-19. The overall study: PBMCs, B-cell-depleted T cells, or T cells provided the cDNA or gDNA that made up the material.

Trimming stripped 5 bases from V and 0 bases from J, with 11 bases between. The CDR3 contains 15 residues. Germline V gene sequence: CDR1 SNHLY, CDR2 FYNNEI. The data were produced by immunoSEQ multiplex PCR, yet TCRdb's version contains in-frame clones alone and is incomplete. In the table there are 73,000 or so clones, roughly 85% of which are singletons. This chain joins TRBV2 and TRBJ2-1; D is unclear. The receptor was isolated from a man aged 30-40 years with acute or convalescent COVID-19. Sequenced input: peripheral blood. The DNA of the CDR3 is TGTGCCAGCAGTTTCATCCCGAGCTCCTACAATGAGCAGTTCTTC. The encoded protein is CASSFIPSSYNEQFF.